This T cell receptor beta chain is from a study of shared clonotypes between healthy human individuals. Notes on the study in general: Expectations were that clonotype sharing among donors would be affected by sequencing depth. Sampling covered blood only; tissue repertoires likely differ.

About this clone itself: What it binds is not known.

The run depth of the assay was deep. Assay used: immunoSEQ multiplex PCR; TCRdb lists only in-frame clones, some missing. The data contain 450,000 to 600,000 clones, 79% of them seen just once; the ten biggest clones take up 10% to 15%. Per the germline V gene, CDR1 is SGHKS and CDR2 is YYEKEE (reference sequence). There are 16 residues in the CDR3. Material: PBMCs. This rearrangement joins TRBV5-5 to TRBJ2-7; D perhaps matches TRBD1 (6 bases). The source is a woman aged 40-49 years in good health. Some clones in this sample may be carry-over from other donors' samples. The CDR3 protein is CETSSRTAPSSYEQYF. The CDR3 bases are TGTGAGACCAGCAGCCGGACAGCACCTAGCTCCTACGAGCAGTACTTC.